This is a list of T cell receptor beta chains from one sample in a study of shared clonotypes between healthy human individuals. Repertoires were generated with immunoSEQ multiplex PCR, while TCRdb's copy carries only in-frame clones and drops some. Of 950,000 to 1,100,000 clones detected, roughly 80% appear once; the ten largest clones hold approximately 1.3%. The sequenced sample consisted of memory CD4+ T cells sorted from blood. All receptors derive from a man younger than 30 in good health. Both conserved end residues are part of each CDR3. The D gene is left open where the match is weak. Expanded clones are given a class, and other clones once, few, many or no size at all.

clone size	D gene	J gene	V gene	CDR3 protein	CDR3 DNA
NA	NA	TRBJ2-7	TRBV11-3	CASSLGGDYEQYF	TGTGCCAGCAGCTTAGGCGGGGACTACGAGCAGTACTTC
NA	TRBD1	TRBJ2-5	TRBV6-1	CASSENRGETQYF	TGTGCCAGCAGTGAAAACAGGGGAGAGACCCAGTACTTC
NA	NA	TRBJ2-7	TRBV5-1	CASSWQPNSYEQYF	TGCGCCAGCAGCTGGCAGCCAAATTCCTACGAGCAGTACTTC
once	NA	TRBJ2-3	TRBV11-2	CASSFYGTENTDTQYF	TGTGCCAGCAGCTTCTACGGGACCGAGAACACAGATACGCAGTATTTT
NA	NA	TRBJ2-7	TRBV25-1	CASSEFGGADEQYF	TGTGCCAGCAGTGAATTCGGGGGCGCGGACGAGCAGTACTTC
once	TRBD1	TRBJ1-2	TRBV7-2	CASRQGEGYGYTF	TGTGCCAGCCGACAGGGTGAGGGCTATGGCTACACCTTC
NA	NA	TRBJ2-7	TRBV7-9	CASSQPRGRSSYEQYF	TGTGCCAGCAGCCAACCCAGGGGTAGGAGCTCCTACGAGCAGTACTTC
NA	NA	TRBJ2-1	TRBV2	CASRSQGGSYNEQFF	TGTGCCAGCAGATCACAGGGAGGCTCCTACAATGAGCAGTTCTTC
once	TRBD1	TRBJ1-1	TRBV19	CASSIFPGQGDLPKAFF	TGTGCCAGTAGTATCTTCCCTGGACAGGGGGACCTTCCGAAAGCTTTCTTT
NA	NA	TRBJ2-1	TRBV7-2	CASSLAQTFYEQFF	TGTGCCAGCAGCTTAGCACAGACTTTTTATGAGCAGTTCTTC
NA	NA	TRBJ2-6	TRBV10-1	CASSESRNSGANVLTF	TGCGCCAGCAGTGAGTCGAGAAACTCTGGGGCCAACGTCCTGACTTTC